The 27 T cell receptor beta chains below were found in one sample sequenced in a study of blood T cell repertoires in COVID-19 (dated by TCRdb to 2020 to 2022). Library prep was done by the immunoSEQ multiplex PCR assay. Entries here come from immuneACCESS through TCRdb and include only in-frame sequences with V and J called. Some clones fail to appear in such tables; in the studies checked, an unresolved V gene covers under half of the shortfall, and the cause of the remainder is unknown. Counted in this sample were 120,000 or so clones; 65% to 90% of them appeared once. 27% of the sample comes from the top ten. Sequenced sample: peripheral blood. The receptors come from a woman of 80 years or more with acute or convalescent COVID-19.

The genes are TRBV4-3 and TRBJ1-1; 9 bases align to TRBD1. The CDR3 has 15 amino acids. The germline gives CDR1 LGHNA, CDR2 YSLEER. After removal of 3 bases from V and 5 bases from J, the junction contained 7 bases not matched to a gene. CDR3 in DNA: TGCGCCAGCAGCCAGGACGACAGGGGGTGGACTGAAGCTTTCTTT. It specifies CASSQDDRGWTEAFF.

This clone was counted between two and nine times. At one boundary the junction diverges from the germline segment, which might be a read error. The chain uses TRBV7-7 and TRBJ2-5; TRBD2 aligns across 9 bases. The CDR3 covers 16 residues. Germline CDR1 and CDR2: SSHAT and FNYEAQ (reference sequence). The CDR3 nucleotides read TGTGCTAGCAGCTTAGCGAATCTAGCGGGGCTGGAGACCCAGTACTTC. Its protein product is CASSLANLAGLETQYF.

The chain has TRBV19 and TRBJ2-5; TRBD1 might be the D (5 bases). Trimming stripped 5 bases from V and 5 bases from J, with 18 bases between. CDR3 size: 15 residues. Germline V gene data show CDR1 as LNHDA and CDR2 as SQIVND (reference sequence). The CDR3 nucleotides read TGTGCCAGTAGTGGAACTTCATTGGGGCGGGAGACCCAGTACTTC. It is translated as CASSGTSLGRETQYF. Variable domain in full (rest from reference TRBV19 and TRBJ2-5): DGGITQSPKYLFRKEGQNVTLSCEQNLNHDAMYWYRQDPGQGLRLIYYSQIVNDFQKGDIAEGYSVSREKKESFPLTVTSAQKNPTAFYLCASSGTSLGRETQYFGPGTRLLVL.

This clone was observed a single time. The chain uses TRBV5-1 and TRBJ2-1; perhaps TRBD2 as D (5 bases). The germline V gene has CDR1 SGHRS and CDR2 YFSETQ. The CDR3 is 13 residues long. Trimming left V 2 bases short and J 8 bases short, with 11 bases between. As DNA, the CDR3 is TGCGCCAGCAGCTTTCGGGGTGGGGATGAGCAGTTCTTC. It codes for CASSFRGGDEQFF.

The chain combines TRBV28 with TRBJ1-5; the match to TRBD1 covers 7 bases. The CDR3 covers 13 residues. The junction had 6 bases not matched to a gene; V was cut back by 9 bases and J by 4 bases. Germline assignment: CDR1 MDHEN and CDR2 SYDVKM. The CDR3 bases are TGTGCCAGTTGGGGACAGATAAATCAGCCCCAGCATTTT. It encodes CASWGQINQPQHF.

The count of this clone is one. V is TRBV3-1 (or the pseudogene TRBV3-2) and J is TRBJ1-3; tentatively, D is TRBD1 (6 bases). Trimming pared 5 bases from V and 0 bases from J, leaving 11 bases between. The CDR3 consists of 15 residues. CDR1 LGHDT and CDR2 YNNKEL come from the germline V gene (reference sequence). Here the CDR3 reads CASSVNRVSGNTIYF. The CDR3 bases are TGTGCCAGCAGCGTTAACAGGGTCTCTGGAAACACCATATATTTT.

This clone was seen a handful of times. The chain recombines TRBV28 with TRBJ2-5; possibly TRBD1 for D (6 bases). The ends were cut back, 5 bases at V and 1 base at J, with 14 bases in the middle. There are 15 residues in the CDR3. Germline V lookup: CDR1 MDHEN, CDR2 SYDVKM. CDR3 protein: CASSIQDRTQETQYF. The CDR3 region has the DNA TGTGCCAGCAGTATCCAGGACAGAACCCAAGAGACCCAGTACTTC.

The gene calls are TRBV7-2 and TRBJ2-3; 15 bases match TRBD2. This CDR3 is 17 amino acids long. Unmatched junction bases numbered 8, after V lost 5 bases and J lost 5 bases. From germline, CDR1 is SGHTA and CDR2 FQGNSA. Written as DNA, the CDR3 is TGTGCCAGCAGCCCCGGGACTAGCGGGGGGCTGGGAGATACGCAGTATTTT. It translates to CASSPGTSGGLGDTQYF.

The chain links TRBV5-1 to TRBJ2-2, with TRBD2 matching 8 bases. Germline CDR1 reads SGHRS; CDR2 reads YFSETQ. V lost 6 bases, J lost 4 bases, and 8 bases stayed unmatched. This CDR3 comprises 15 residues. The CDR3 here is CASTKVAGSTGELFF. CDR3 bases: TGCGCCAGCACCAAGGTAGCGGGGAGCACCGGGGAGCTGTTTTTT.

This chain links TRBV5-1 with TRBJ1-1; the match to TRBD1 covers 9 bases. Per germline, CDR1 SGHRS and CDR2 YFSETQ. V was pared by 2 bases and J by 4 bases, with 12 bases of the junction left unmatched. This CDR3 region has 17 residues. The DNA for the CDR3 is TGCGCCAGCAGCTTTAACACAGGGGGCGGTCTGGGCACTGAAGCTTTCTTT. Translation gives CASSFNTGGGLGTEAFF.

The chain carries TRBV5-8 and TRBJ1-2; D is undetermined. Germline V gene lookup returns CDR1 SGHTS and CDR2 YDEGEE. The CDR3 is 13 amino acids. Between the trimmed V and J ends, which lost 0 bases and 8 bases, there was a span of 11 bases. In nucleotides, the CDR3 is TGTGCCAGCAGCTTGGTTAGCCCGGGGGGCTACACCTTC. Translating gives CASSLVSPGGYTF.

The rearrangement joins TRBV4-2 to TRBJ1-3; D might be TRBD1 (6 bases). V was clipped by 1 base and J by 0 bases, with 13 bases between them. The CDR3 contains 17 residues. From germline, CDR1 is LGHNA and CDR2 YNFKEQ. The DNA for the CDR3 is TGTGCCAGCAGCCAAGGGGCGGGGGCCCACTCTGGAAACACCATATATTTT. Amino acid sequence: CASSQGAGAHSGNTIYF.

This clone was found a few times. This rearrangement joins TRBV5-1 to TRBJ2-7; 11 bases line up with TRBD1. The J segment lost 6 bases and the V segment lost 3 bases, leaving 11 bases of the junction unmatched. This CDR3 comprises 16 residues. Germline V gene lookup returns CDR1 SGHRS and CDR2 YFSETQ. CDR3 bases: TGCGCCAGCAGCTCAACAGACGGGACAGGGGGAATCGAGCAGTACTTC. It codes for CASSSTDGTGGIEQYF.

V and J are TRBV29-1 and TRBJ1-5, with a weak D call TRBD1 (6 bases). V was trimmed by 6 bases and J by 7 bases, leaving 16 bases between them. From germline, CDR1 is SQVTM and CDR2 ANQGSEA. The CDR3 runs 13 residues. The CDR3 DNA sequence: TGCAGCGTCCGACAGGATTTAGGCCAGCCCCAGCATTTT. It yields the protein CSVRQDLGQPQHF. The variable domain in full, completed from reference TRBV29-1 and TRBJ1-5, reads SAVISQKPSRDICQRGTSLTIQCQVDSQVTMMFWYRQQPGQSLTLIATANQGSEATYESGFVIDKFPISRPNLTFSTLTVSNMSPEDSSIYLCSVRQDLGQPQHFGDGTRLSIL.

V is TRBV2 and J is TRBJ1-2, with D possibly being TRBD1 (5 bases). Germline lookup yields CDR1 SNHLY and CDR2 FYNNEI. V lost 3 bases and J 6 bases, leaving 8 bases between the germline ends. There are 12 residues in the CDR3. The DNA of the CDR3 is TGTGCCAGCAGTGACGACAGACATGGCTACACCTTC. Translated: CASSDDRHGYTF.

V and J are TRBV7-2 and TRBJ1-5, with D possibly matching TRBD1 (6 bases). Trimming pared 4 bases from V and 4 bases from J, leaving 14 bases between. CDR3 size: 15 residues. Per the germline V gene, CDR1 is SGHTA and CDR2 is FQGNSA. The CDR3 region is CASSSGQTVNQPQHF. As DNA, the CDR3 is TGTGCCAGCAGCTCTGGACAGACGGTGAATCAGCCCCAGCATTTT.

This clone was counted only a few times. The chain is built from TRBV5-5 and TRBJ1-1; D uncertain. Germline CDR1 is SGHKS and CDR2 is YYEKEE (reference sequence). Trimming shortened V by 4 bases and J by 0 bases, and 7 bases separated the two germline ends. This CDR3 contains 13 residues. CDR3 DNA sequence: TGTGCCAGCAGCCTACAGCTGAACACTGAAGCTTTCTTT. Translation gives CASSLQLNTEAFF.

This chain links TRBV6-6 with TRBJ2-3; D is possibly TRBD2 (5 bases). Germline CDR1 reads MNHNY; CDR2 reads SVGAGI (reference sequence). V was clipped by 0 bases and J by 3 bases, with 13 bases between them. The CDR3 spans 16 residues. The CDR3 region has the DNA TGTGCCAGCAGTTACTCACTAGTCCCGGGAACAGATACGCAGTATTTT. Its translation is CASSYSLVPGTDTQYF.

This clone showed up just once. The gene calls are TRBV2 and TRBJ1-5; no clear D. The CDR3 totals 12 residues. The germline CDR1 and CDR2 sequences are SNHLY and FYNNEI. Trimming left V 6 bases short and J 10 bases short, with 13 bases between. The chain's CDR3 is CASREDSVPQHF. CDR3 sequence (DNA): TGTGCCAGCAGAGAGGACTCAGTACCCCAGCATTTT.

The V call is TRBV7-2, the J call TRBJ1-1; tentatively, D is TRBD1 (6 bases). The CDR3 is made up of 13 amino acids. CDR1 is SGHTA, CDR2 FQGNSA, per germline. Trimming pared 1 base from V and 12 bases from J, leaving 15 bases between. The CDR3 DNA reads as TGTGCCAGCAGCTTAGATAATGTTCGGGACACTTTCTTT. Its protein is CASSLDNVRDTFF.

In its sample, this clone was seen once. The chain couples TRBV5-1 to TRBJ1-1, with 8 bases aligning to TRBD1. CDR1 is SGHRS, CDR2 YFSETQ, per germline. The CDR3 contains 16 residues. J was trimmed by 5 bases and V by 3 bases; bases with no gene match: 12. CDR3 bases: TGCGCCAGCAGCTCGGCCTCCCAGGGGGCGAGTACTGAAGCTTTCTTT. Translating gives CASSSASQGASTEAFF.

As concerns this clone: The junction departs from germline at one end; a sequencing error may be responsible. The rearrangement links TRBV10-1 to TRBJ1-6; 7 nucleotides agree with TRBD1. Germline values: CDR1 WNHNN, CDR2 SYGVQD (reference sequence). This CDR3 has 16 amino acids. CDR3 protein: CASTERGQVNNSPLHF. The CDR3 DNA reads as TGCGCCAGCACTGAGAGAGGACAGGTTAACAATTCACCCCTCCACTTT.

The chain couples TRBV6-6 to TRBJ2-5; the D is unclear. Deletions cut 6 bases from V and 4 bases from J, with 6 bases between. This CDR3 has 11 residues. Germline values: CDR1 MNHNY, CDR2 SVGAGI (reference sequence). CDR3 protein: CASSRPETQYF. The CDR3 bases are TGTGCCAGCAGCCGTCCAGAGACCCAGTACTTC.

This clone was found once. V and J are TRBV9 and TRBJ2-2; 8 bases are a match to TRBD1. V dropped 1 base and J dropped 6; count of bases not matched to a gene: 8. This CDR3 has 16 residues. CDR1 is SGDLS and CDR2 is YYNGEE in the germline V gene. CDR3 coding DNA: TGTGCCAGCAGCGTACGGTCAGGGGGCGCCCCCGGGGAGCTGTTTTTT. This translates into CASSVRSGGAPGELFF. The entire variable domain, with the rest obtained from reference TRBV9 and TRBJ2-2, is as follows: DSGVTQTPKHLITATGQRVTLRCSPRSGDLSVYWYQQSLDQGLQFLIQYYNGEERAKGNILERFSAQQFPDLHSELNLSSLELGDSALYFCASSVRSGGAPGELFFGEGSRLTVL.

This rearrangement joins TRBV5-1 to TRBJ2-2; 7 nucleotides agree with TRBD1. The trim removed 4 bases at V and 4 bases at J, leaving 4 bases unmatched. Per germline, CDR1 SGHRS and CDR2 YFSETQ. The CDR3 is made up of 14 amino acids. The CDR3 region has the DNA TGCGCCAGCAGCCTACAGGGGAGCACCGGGGAGCTGTTTTTT. Amino acid sequence: CASSLQGSTGELFF.

The gene calls are TRBV7-2 and TRBJ1-2, with 10 bases fitting TRBD1. CDR1 and CDR2 (germline): SGHTA, FQGNSA. The CDR3 sequence is 16 residues long. Trimming at V came to 6 bases and at J to 4 bases, leaving 11 bases not matched to a gene. The CDR3 region is CASRGTGVVLGYGYTF. The DNA of the CDR3 is TGTGCCAGCAGGGGGACAGGGGTAGTTTTAGGCTATGGCTACACCTTC. Complete variable domain (other parts from reference TRBV7-2 and TRBJ1-2): GAGVSQSPSNKVTEKGKDVELRCDPISGHTALYWYRQSLGQGLEFLIYFQGNSAPDKSGLPSDRFSAERTGGSVSTLTIQRTQQEDSAVYLCASRGTGVVLGYGYTFGSGTRLTVV.

This clone is a singleton in its sample. The chain carries TRBV9 and TRBJ1-1, with D tentatively TRBD1 (6 bases). Trimming cost V 4 bases and J 1 base, with 11 bases left between them. CDR3 size: 14 residues. Germline V gives CDR1 SGDLS, CDR2 YYNGEE. The CDR3 here is CASSSGQPNTEAFF. As DNA, the CDR3 is TGTGCCAGCAGCTCAGGACAGCCGAACACTGAAGCTTTCTTT.